A single T cell receptor beta chain is shown here with its context. These data originate in a study of control samples from healthy donors and cancer patients. The assay was immunoSEQ multiplex PCR, and TCRdb's table has in-frame clones only and misses some. Among roughly 80,000 clones listed, nearly 90% were seen once. V was clipped by 6 bases and J by 1 base; unmatched bases: 4. Germline assignment: CDR1 LNHDA and CDR2 SQIVND (reference sequence). This CDR3 contains 14 residues. This rearrangement joins TRBV19 to TRBJ1-1; 8 nucleotides align to TRBD1. The sequenced sample was blood. The clonotype originates from a man aged 50 to 59 in good health. CDR3 DNA: TGTGCCAGTAGATCGGACAGGGAGAACACTGAAGCTTTCTTT. This encodes CASRSDRENTEAFF.